The present T cell receptor beta chain was sequenced within a study of control samples from healthy donors and cancer patients. The CDR3 is 18 amino acids. Germline V gene data show CDR1 as SGHTA and CDR2 as FQGNSA. J was trimmed by 7 bases and V by 5 bases; bases with no gene match: 22. TCRdb's copy holds only in-frame clones and misses some; the assay was immunoSEQ multiplex PCR. The table lists over 50,000 clones, roughly 88% of them singletons. The rearrangement links TRBV7-2 to TRBJ1-2; 7 nucleotides agree with TRBD1. This clonotype was obtained from a man over 45 in good health. Sequencing used blood. The CDR3 nucleotides read TGTGCCAGCAGCCCCAGGGGGGGATCGGAACTGCGTATGGGTGGCTACACCTTC. It is translated as CASSPRGGSELRMGGYTF.